The TCR beta chain described here comes from a study of cytomegalovirus exposure and HLA in healthy donors. It was with 60 Vbeta and 13 Jbeta primers that the PCR ran. Generated by immunoSEQ multiplex PCR, the TCRdb table keeps only in-frame clones and is missing some. This sample carries around 200,000 clones, 60% to 85% of them seen once, and the ten largest clones take roughly a sixth. The V gene's germline CDR1 is SGHTS and CDR2 YDEGEE. V lost 4 bases and J lost 9, with 14 bases in between. This CDR3 comprises 13 residues. This chain connects TRBV5-8 to TRBJ2-1; no clear D gene. This clonotype was sampled from a man in his forties in good health and CMV-seronegative. Sample: PBMCs. The CDR3 here is CASSPAQVREQFF. DNA of the CDR3: TGTGCCAGCAGCCCTGCGCAGGTTCGTGAGCAGTTCTTC. The variable domain in full, with the rest retrieved from reference TRBV5-8 and TRBJ2-1, is EAGVTQSPTHLIKTRGQQATLRCSPISGHTSVYWYQQALGLGLQFLLWYDEGEERNRGNFPPRFSGRQFPNYSSELNVNALELEDSALYLCASSPAQVREQFFGPGTRLTVL.